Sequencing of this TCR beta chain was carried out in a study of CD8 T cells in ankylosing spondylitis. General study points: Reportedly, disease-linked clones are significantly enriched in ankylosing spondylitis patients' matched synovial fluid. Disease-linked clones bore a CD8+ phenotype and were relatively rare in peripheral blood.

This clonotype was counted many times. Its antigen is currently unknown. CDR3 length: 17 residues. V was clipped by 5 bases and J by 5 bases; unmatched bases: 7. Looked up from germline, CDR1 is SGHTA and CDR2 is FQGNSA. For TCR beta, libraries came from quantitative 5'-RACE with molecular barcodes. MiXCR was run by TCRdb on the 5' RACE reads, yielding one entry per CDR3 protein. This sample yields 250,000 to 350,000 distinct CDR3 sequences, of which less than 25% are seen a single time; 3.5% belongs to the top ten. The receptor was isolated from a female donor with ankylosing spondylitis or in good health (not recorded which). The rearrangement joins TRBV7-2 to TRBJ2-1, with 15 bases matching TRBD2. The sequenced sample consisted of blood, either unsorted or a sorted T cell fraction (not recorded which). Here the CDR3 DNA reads TGTGCCAGCAGCATGGGACTAGCGGGAGGAGGAAACAATGAGCAGTTCTTC. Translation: CASSMGLAGGGNNEQFF.